This T cell receptor (beta chain) is from a study of T cell responses to AZD1222 COVID-19 vaccine (dated by TCRdb to the early 2020s). Background on the whole study: AZD1222 recipients whose second dose came at about 4 weeks and those whose second dose came at about 12 weeks were combined into one group, since spike-specific TCR depth and breadth did not differ between the two schedules. A total of approximately 240 trial participants underwent TCR sequencing, of whom about 200 received two doses of AZD1222 and approximately 25 received two doses of the MenACWY control vaccine. Trial participants were enrolled into age subgroups of 18-55, 56-69 and 70-plus years, which contained approximately 150, 30 and 60 TCR-sequenced participants, respectively. The paper's findings and limits, for the study overall: The whole spike protein was spanned by vaccine-associated CD4 TCRs, and dominant responses were seen in regions 160-218 and 743-854. Only six AZD1222 recipients were SARS-CoV-2 seropositive at baseline, limiting conclusions about previously exposed vaccinees. Most participants were white British and females outnumbered males, and the authors suggested that clonal diversity may have been underestimated. Nearly half of unique spike-specific TCRs reportedly recognized epitopes outside regions mutated in the B.1.351 and B.1.1.7 variants. After two AZD1222 doses, both the breadth and the depth of spike-specific TCRs were significantly higher than at day 0 and than in MenACWY recipients. No day 14 peak-response samples were available, so repertoires were characterized only after the peak T cell response. The 56-69-year group was small, and its depth increase did not reach significance, likely because of low power.

The time point label, as the study defines it: baseline before first vaccination. Samples from vaccinated people were obtained from the UK trials COV001 and COV002, which included a single-blind randomized controlled phase 2/3 trial of AZD1222 (ChAdOx1 nCoV-19) in healthy adults. For TCRbeta chain sequencing, PBMC samples from trial participants were taken at day 0 and at day 28 after the second dose. The germline V gene encodes CDR1 KGHSH and CDR2 LQKENI. There are 13 amino acids in the CDR3, from cysteine to phenylalanine inclusive. Of all the DNA, just the CDR3 is kept, 39 bases in frame from base 1. V was cut back by 3 bases and J by 5 bases, leaving a gap of 10 bases between them. About this clone: This clone's antigen is unknown. No much larger clone is present one base from it, and per-base qualities are unavailable.

The CDR3 regions of human TCRbeta chains were analyzed by immunosequencing. Per the authors' processing: TCRs in the repertoires were compared against a reference library of SARS-CoV-2-specific TCRs that had been generated with the MIRA antigen-specificity platform. Breadth was defined as the fraction of unique TCRs that were SARS-CoV-2-associated, and depth was defined as the fraction of total T cells that were SARS-CoV-2-associated. Using the MIRA data, each spike-specific TCR was mapped to the spike region that the TCR reacts to and placed in a CD4 or CD8 class. Log10-transformed breadth and depth values were compared by one-way ANOVA with Sidak's multiple comparisons tests. Sourced from immuneACCESS, this table was stored by TCRdb with only in-frame sequences that have V and J called. A share of the clones is absent; for the studies checked, an unresolved V gene accounts for under half, and the remainder has no known explanation. V, J and clone size were drawn from that table, and D and trimming were deduced from the DNA. The sample profile shows about 86,000 clones; 60% to 80% of them were found once. The ten largest clonotypes hold roughly 21% of the sample.

Source: peripheral blood, taken on day 0 of AZD1222 vaccination. This receptor was taken from an adult in good health. The rearranged chain carries TRBV18 and TRBJ1-1; no D gene is confidently identified. The CDR3 here reads CASSPPGETEAFF. At the DNA level, the sequence is TGTGCCAGCTCACCTCCGGGTGAAACTGAAGCTTTCTTT. The reference TRBV18 and TRBJ1-1 proteins fill in what lies around the CDR3, so the full variable domain reads NAGVMQNPRHLVRRRGQEARLRCSPMKGHSHVYWYRQLPEEGLKFMVYLQKENIIDESGMPKERFSAEFPKEGPSILRIQQVVRGDSAAYFCASSPPGETEAFFGQGTRLTVV.